This T cell receptor beta chain comes out of a study of T cells in Graves' hyperthyroidism and ophthalmopathy. Study-level points and caveats: The majority of expanded thyroid clonotypes above 0.001 also appeared in blood.

In its sample, this clonotype was seen many times. Its antigen is unknown. The CDR3 runs 16 residues. The V end lost 5 bases, the J end lost 2 bases, and 16 bases lay between the germline ends. The source material, RNA transcripts, was used to amplify TCR beta CDR3 regions. When the TCR CDR3 underwent first-round RT-PCR, the HTBI primer set was used. MiXCR, run by TCRdb on the multiplex PCR reads, gives a single entry per CDR3 protein. The sample holds 500,000 to 550,000 distinct CDR3 sequences; more than 20% are singletons and the top ten take more than 25%. What was sequenced was blood. The sequence was collected from a young man with Graves' hyperthyroidism. The chain recombines TRBV12-3 or TRBV12-4 with TRBJ1-5; D may be TRBD1 (5 bases). The CDR3 coding sequence is TGTGCCAGCAGTCCTCAGGCGGGGGTAGGCAATCAGCCCCAGCATTTT. As protein: CASSPQAGVGNQPQHF.